This T cell receptor beta chain was retrieved from a study of cytomegalovirus exposure and HLA in healthy donors (dated by TCRdb to 2017 to 2019). About the investigation overall: In an earlier analysis of some 610 of the donors, approximately 300 Gb of sequence data and some 120 million unique TCR beta sequences from about 180 million T cells were reported. Roughly 300 gigabases of sequencing data and 80 million or so unique TCR sequences were included in an early release covering roughly 700 HLA-typed donors. The number of donors typed differed by locus, with about 620-630 for A, B, C, DRB1 and DQB1, around 560 for DQA1, some 570 for DPA1, and around 450 for DPB1. All discovery cohort repertoires had been generated using a single sequencing platform. Alongside the repertoire data, information on donor age, sex, ethnicity and CMV serostatus was compiled. Along with the approximately 700-subject first cohort, a separate validation cohort of over 90 different subjects was used. Roughly five DR-DQ haplotypes were handled as single units for association and clustering, since linkage in the cohort was strong. The study aimed to test whether cataloging public T cell receptors could reveal signatures of past pathogen exposure. On average, 235,054 unique TCR beta nucleotide sequences were sequenced per donor among a few hundred genotyped donors of the cohort, with roughly 18% of those sequences being non-productive. Both class I and class II loci were covered by HLA typing, at four-digit resolution. High-throughput TCR immunosequencing, statistical association of individual TCRs with disease status, and machine learning were combined to predict cytomegalovirus infection status. The genetic ancestry cluster associated with self-reported Caucasian donors included about 81% of the roughly 400 genotyped donors. Rather than using new phenotypic data, the later analysis identified candidate immune exposures from TCR beta sequences and from how often those sequences occurred across donors. In an earlier analysis of 587 of the donors, high-throughput TCR beta sequencing was used to judge whether each TCR beta V gene segment behaved as functional or pseudogenic. A later genetic analysis used genome-wide SNP genotypes for about 60% of the roughly 670 donors, treating that subset as a discovery cohort. Using immunosequencing, the study profiled T cell repertoires from 666 subjects and related those repertoires to cytomegalovirus serostatus. In a later analysis, previously published TCR beta repertoires from 550 to 700 donors were re-analyzed and high-resolution HLA genotyping was added so that TCR occurrence patterns could be studied. What the research found in general, with its limitations: In a later analysis, most CMV-associated TCR beta chains were found to appear HLA-restricted, with HLA associations seemingly driven largely by CMV exposure. According to a later analysis, parvovirus B19, influenza, CMV and Epstein-Barr virus appeared linked to several top co-occurrence clusters. Most TCR sequences were observed very rarely across donors, whereas some public TCRs were present in many individuals. In this cohort, only TCR beta chains were sequenced, and detectable features were limited by the absence of alpha or paired-chain data. In a later genetic analysis, fewer N-insertions in productive TCRs were reported among donors in an Asian-associated ancestry cluster than the roughly 640-donor mean. The classifier was reported to diagnose cytomegalovirus status with high specificity and sensitivity in both the original cohort and the validation cohort. In a later analysis, HLA-associated TCR beta chains showed more clonal expansion and lower generation probabilities than non-associated chains that were equally common. Because HLA typing was missing for some donors at each locus, association tests included only the typed subset. In vitro tests confirmed that a few of the cytomegalovirus-associated TCR beta chains recognize cytomegalovirus antigens. The study gave a list of 150 to 200 TCR beta chains associated with cytomegalovirus. CMV serostatus was the only immune exposure information available for the cohort. Broadly in line with IMGT annotations, most TCR beta V segments showed up in productive rearrangements about 90% or about 30% of the time in an earlier analysis of 587 of the donors. An association between a missense DCLRE1C variant and V-gene and J-gene trimming of TCR beta chains was found in a later genetic analysis and replicated in an independent cohort. A later analysis associated roughly 17,000 TCR beta sequences with specific HLA alleles at a false discovery rate of 0.05. A group of highly shared sequence variants was considered likely to be a technical artifact of the sequencing pipeline. In a later analysis, the rate of TCR association differed among HLA loci, with DRB1 alleles having the most associated TCRs and HLA-C alleles having the fewest. A further reported finding was that TCR beta sequences accurately predicted the HLA-A and HLA-B alleles for most subjects in the first cohort. The presence/absence analyses assumed that sequencing depth was roughly uniform across donors, and that assumption may not be true. Correlated functional status among segregating V segments might be attributable to linkage disequilibrium, but an unknown experimental factor could not be ruled out. Strong co-occurrence of HLA alleles, especially DR and DQ, made assigning TCR associations to individual alleles difficult. Some IMGT-functional V segments, including TRBV6-2 and TRBV6-3, could not be told apart with the 87-base-pair reads, so those segments were excluded. Because counts were too low, seventeen rarely observed V segments, including chromosome 9 orphons, were left out of the earlier analysis of a few hundred of the donors. It was suggested by the authors that the approach could potentially be generalized to other disease states and immunological phenotypes.

Libraries came from the immunoSEQ multiplex PCR assay. A mixture of 60 forward primers for TCR Vbeta segments and 13 reverse primers for TCR Jbeta segments was used in the multiplex PCR. The CDR3 region of rearranged TCR beta genes was amplified from genomic DNA by a multiplex PCR assay. The amplified TCR beta libraries were sequenced on the Illumina HiSeq System as 87-base-pair reads. The paper's processing steps were these. A later analysis tallied some 79 million unique TCR beta chains across the 666 repertoires, and some 10 million of those chains were shared by two or more donors. Raw reads were error-corrected and collapsed into unique sequences by a nearest-neighbor algorithm in which closely related sequences were merged to remove PCR and sequencing errors. To assign V, D and J gene segments, CDR3 sequences were aligned to IMGT reference sequences. Each retained sequence needed at least a six-nucleotide match to both a V gene segment and a J gene segment. A rearrangement counted as productive if the CDR3 had no stop codons and remained in frame with V and J, and every other rearrangement counted as non-productive. CDR3 was defined according to IMGT convention as the region running from the second conserved V-encoded cysteine to the conserved J-encoded phenylalanine. The earlier analysis of roughly 590 of the donors excluded sequences that lacked an unambiguous match to a single V gene segment. An earlier analysis of just under 600 of the donors called V segments functional above 56.7% productive rearrangements and segregating when the between-donor standard deviation exceeded 5%. To diagnose cytomegalovirus status from the catalog of TCR beta chain sequences, a statistical classification framework was built. In a later analysis, TCR nucleotide sequences were compared against IMGT/GENE-DB human TR gene sequences so that V and J genes could be assigned. The TCRdist pipeline was used in a later analysis to assign CDR3 sequences and most-parsimonious VDJ recombination scenarios. In a later analysis, every TCR beta chain was defined by the combination of its CDR3 amino acid sequence and its V-gene family, and reads without a unique V-gene family were dropped. In a later analysis, nearly 600 highly shared, low-generation-probability nucleotide sequences were removed to address suspected cross-contamination and a sequencing artifact. In a later analysis, a clonal expansion index was calculated for each public chain from normalized within-repertoire ranks of inferred template counts. Generation probabilities in a later analysis came from a VDJ recombination model fitted to out-of-frame rearrangements, and those results were checked against IGoR. Hypergeometric tests were used in a later analysis to score TCR-TCR, TCR-HLA and TCR-CMV co-occurrence, with a repertoire-size bias correction applied to the TCR pairs. To estimate false discovery rates, a later analysis permuted the HLA or CMV assignments 20 times. A later analysis grouped co-occurring TCRs with DBSCAN, adding TCRdist sequence similarity when clustering within HLA-allele-positive subsets. Co-occurrence clustering excluded repertoires with fewer than 30,000 or more than 120,000 public chains, plus five with anomalous nucleotide sharing. The immuneACCESS repertoire file appears here via TCRdb, limited to in-frame rearrangements. These files lack a portion of the clones; in checked studies, under half of the deficit traces to unresolved V genes, and the cause of the others is not known. V, J and clone size were drawn from that table, and D and trimming were deduced from the DNA. The sample includes about 140,000 clones, with roughly 80% observed a single time. About 3.4% of the sample lies in the top ten.

Its CDR3 holds 15 amino acids, cysteine through phenylalanine. Only the CDR3 part of the read is kept: 45 bases, read in frame from the first base. Reading the germline V gene gives CDR1 SGHRS and CDR2 YFSETQ. V sheds 3 bases and J sheds 1 base, leaving 13 bases between their ends. The cohort comprised some 700 healthy bone marrow donors. At the time of sampling, every cohort member was nominally healthy, though immune exposures that went unrecorded were likely present. The donor was CMV seronegative and belonged to the group of 350 to 400 seronegative cohort members. A peripheral blood sample was provided by each donor, and peripheral blood mononuclear cells were used for TCR beta sequencing. Genomic DNA was extracted from the blood cell samples with the Qiagen DNeasy Blood Extraction Kit. Turning to this clone: Its antigen is still unknown. Per-base qualities were not stored, and no clone one base away is much larger.

Specimen: PBMCs. Recombination linked TRBV5-1 to TRBJ1-1, and possibly TRBD1, on 5 matching bases. The source is a female donor in good health and CMV-seronegative. The CDR3 reads as follows: CASSSLGEGNTEAFF. The DNA sequence reads TGCGCCAGCAGCTCCCTAGGGGAGGGGAACACTGAAGCTTTCTTT.